What follows are 30 T cell receptor beta chains derived from one specimen sequenced in a study of shared clonotypes between healthy human individuals (dated by TCRdb to the early 2020s). The library was generated by the immunoSEQ multiplex PCR assay. TCRdb stores this immuneACCESS table with in-frame sequences only. Part of the clones is absent; in the studies checked, under half of the shortfall reflects unresolved V genes, and no reason is known for the rest. This sample comprises some 2 million clones, about 95% of them detected only once. The ten biggest clones cover around 1.1% of the sample. For the CD8 naive samples, CD45RO-negative cells were positively selected for CCR7, yielding a CD45RA+CCR7+ population from which TemRA cells were excluded. Sequenced input: naive CD8+ T cells sorted from blood. The cell subset or site label of this sample denotes: CD45RA+CCR7+. The receptors were gathered from a man in his late teens or twenties in good health.

The V gene is TRBV11-2, the J gene TRBJ2-7, with D possibly TRBD1 on 6 matching bases. Germline assignment: CDR1 SGHAT and CDR2 FQNNGV. This CDR3 spans 15 amino acids. Trimming shortened V by 0 bases and J by 2 bases, and 11 bases separated the two germline ends. The CDR3 DNA sequence: TGTGCCAGCAGCTTAGAACAGGGTATTGCCTACGAGCAGTACTTC. Protein: CASSLEQGIAYEQYF.

A single count supports this clone. This chain uses TRBV30 with TRBJ2-5; 7 bases align to TRBD1. V shed 0 bases, J shed 9 bases, and the junction held 13 bases outside the gene matches. Germline V gene data show CDR1 as GTSNPN and CDR2 as SVGIG (reference sequence). The CDR3 consists of 15 residues. This chain's CDR3 is CAWSVLYSPDRAQYF. In DNA form, the CDR3 reads TGTGCCTGGAGTGTACTTTATTCCCCCGACAGGGCCCAGTACTTC. The entire variable domain, with the rest obtained from reference TRBV30 and TRBJ2-5, is as follows: SQTIHQWPATLVQPVGSPLSLECTVEGTSNPNLYWYRQAAGRGLQLLFYSVGIGQISSEVPQNLSASRPQDRQFILSSKKLLLSDSGFYLCAWSVLYSPDRAQYFGPGTRLLVL.

In the case of this clone: The same CDR3 can be traced to other DNA sequences in this sample. V gene TRBV27 combines with J gene TRBJ2-7; 9 nucleotides agree with TRBD1. This CDR3 has 14 residues. From germline, CDR1 is MNHEY and CDR2 SMNVEV (reference sequence). V was clipped by 0 bases and J by 4 bases; unmatched bases: 1. The CDR3 loop reads CASSLSDRGYEQYF. In DNA, the CDR3 is TGTGCCAGCAGTTTATCGGACAGGGGTTACGAGCAGTACTTC.

The chain combines TRBV6-1 with TRBJ2-5; no definite D call. The CDR3 is 15 amino acids. Trimming stripped 2 bases from V and 2 bases from J, with 12 bases between. The V gene's germline CDR1 is MNHNS and CDR2 SASEGT. CDR3 DNA sequence: TGTGCCAGCAGTGAAAGTCAAGTCATACAAGAGACCCAGTACTTC. Protein product: CASSESQVIQETQYF.

The CDR3 sequence: CASKAESSYNEQFF. The CDR3 DNA sequence: TGTGCCAGCAAAGCGGAGAGCTCCTACAATGAGCAGTTCTTC. The gene calls are TRBV2 and TRBJ2-1, with TRBD2 as a possible D gene (5 bases). V dropped 7 bases and J dropped 0 bases, with 10 bases sitting between them. The CDR3 is made up of 14 amino acids. In germline, CDR1 is SNHLY, CDR2 FYNNEI.

About this clone: Other DNA variants within this sample encode the same CDR3. This chain uses TRBV28 with TRBJ2-7; D is uncertain. Germline assignment: CDR1 MDHEN and CDR2 SYDVKM. The CDR3 has 10 residues. V shed 5 bases and J shed 4 bases, with 3 bases lying between them. This CDR3 is CASSDYEQYF. In nucleotides, the CDR3 is TGTGCCAGCAGTGATTACGAGCAGTACTTC.

The chain uses TRBV19 and TRBJ2-1; TRBD1 is a possible D gene (6 bases). The V gene's germline CDR1 is LNHDA and CDR2 SQIVND (reference sequence). CDR3 size: 15 residues. Trimming stripped 3 bases from V and 9 bases from J, with 18 bases between. The CDR3 DNA reads TGTGCCAGTAGTATTCCATGGGGGCAGAAGAGTGAGCAGTTCTTC. Protein sequence: CASSIPWGQKSEQFF.

The CDR3 reads CASSSRTVRNTEAFF. The DNA for the CDR3 is TGTGCCAGCAGCTCCCGGACAGTAAGGAACACTGAAGCTTTCTTT. V usage is TRBV7-9 and J usage is TRBJ1-1; D possibly corresponds to TRBD1 (6 bases). V was shortened by 4 bases and J by 1 base, with 13 bases between the two germline ends. In germline, CDR1 is SEHNR, CDR2 FQNEAQ (reference sequence). This CDR3 spans 15 amino acids.

This sequence joins TRBV5-4 and TRBJ2-7; D is possibly TRBD2 (6 bases). Germline lookup yields CDR1 SGHNT and CDR2 YYREEE (reference sequence). Trimming shortened V by 4 bases and J by 6 bases, and 20 bases separated the two germline ends. The CDR3 consists of 15 residues. CDR3 in amino acids: CASSLSAGVRSEQYF. DNA for the CDR3: TGTGCCAGCAGCCTGTCAGCGGGTGTAAGGAGCGAGCAGTACTTC.

J is TRBJ2-2 and V is TRBV6-5; D perhaps matches TRBD1 (6 bases). V lost 4 bases and J 5 bases, leaving 14 bases between the germline ends. Germline V gene data show CDR1 as MNHEY and CDR2 as SVGAGI. The CDR3 is 15 amino acids. CDR3 sequence reads: CASSSGTFNTGELFF. The CDR3 DNA reads as TGTGCCAGCAGTTCCGGGACATTTAATACCGGGGAGCTGTTTTTT.

As to this clone: The sample contains more than one DNA sequence encoding this CDR3. The chain carries TRBV10-3 and TRBJ1-1; D gene ambiguous. Trimming took 1 base from V and 2 from J, leaving 5 bases between them. Germline V gene data show CDR1 as ENHRY and CDR2 as SYGVKD. CDR3 size: 13 residues. For the CDR3, the DNA is TGTGCCATCAGTGAGTGGGAAAACACTGAAGCTTTCTTT. Encoded protein: CAISEWENTEAFF.

Of note for this clone: One junction end disagrees with the germline gene, perhaps due to a read error. This chain uses TRBV15 with TRBJ2-7; tentatively, D is TRBD1 (5 bases). Germline-derived CDR1 and CDR2 are LNHNV and YYDKDF (reference sequence). This CDR3 has 12 residues. This CDR3 is CATSRVDSEEPF. The CDR3 nucleotides read TGTGCCACCAGCAGAGTTGACAGCGAAGAGCCCTTC. Variable domain in full (rest from reference TRBV15 and TRBJ2-7): DAMVIQNPRYQVTQFGKPVTLSCSQTLNHNVMYWYQQKSSQAPKLLFHYYDKDFNNEADTPDNFQSRRPNTSFCFLDIRSPGLGDTAMYLCATSRVDSEEPFGPGTRLTVT.

This clone was seen a few times. Other DNA sequences in the sample encode the same CDR3. This sequence joins TRBV6-5 and TRBJ2-5, with D tentatively TRBD1 or TRBD2 (5 bases each). Trimming took 2 bases from V and 3 from J, leaving 7 bases between them. The germline gives CDR1 MNHEY, CDR2 SVGAGI. CDR3 length equals 13 residues. CDR3 residues: CASSYVGEETQYF. CDR3 coding DNA: TGTGCCAGCAGTTACGTGGGGGAAGAGACCCAGTACTTC.

The chain links TRBV9 to TRBJ1-1, with D hard to call. In germline, CDR1 is SGDLS, CDR2 YYNGEE. Trimming removed 1 base from V and 6 bases from J, with 10 bases in between. The CDR3 covers 13 residues. CDR3 sequence: CASSVSALAEAFF. In DNA form, the CDR3 reads TGTGCCAGCAGCGTATCGGCTCTGGCTGAAGCTTTCTTT.

J is TRBJ2-3 and V is TRBV27; 10 nucleotides agree with TRBD2. From germline, CDR1 is MNHEY and CDR2 SMNVEV (reference sequence). CDR3 size: 16 residues. V shed 6 bases, J shed 0 bases, and the junction held 6 bases outside the gene matches. CDR3 sequence (DNA): TGTGCCAGCAGGACCCTGACTAGCGGGAGCACAGATACGCAGTATTTT. Encoded protein: CASRTLTSGSTDTQYF.

V usage is TRBV6-6 and J usage is TRBJ2-4, with unresolved D. The length of the CDR3 is 9 residues. Trimming took off 8 bases at V and 13 bases at J, with 9 bases between the two ends. Germline V gene lookup returns CDR1 MNHNY and CDR2 SVGAGI (reference sequence). The CDR3 DNA reads as TGTGCCAGCGGGGATCCCCAGTACTTC. It specifies CASGDPQYF.

The genes are TRBV28 and TRBJ2-7, with D unclear. Trimming took off 4 bases at V and 4 bases at J, with 8 bases between the two ends. The CDR3 is 12 residues long. Germline V gene lookup returns CDR1 MDHEN and CDR2 SYDVKM. This CDR3 is CASSSNKYEQYF. Here the CDR3 DNA reads TGTGCCAGCAGTTCCAATAAGTACGAGCAGTACTTC.

J is TRBJ2-1 and V is TRBV9; D may be TRBD1 or TRBD2 (6 bases each). Germline V gives CDR1 SGDLS, CDR2 YYNGEE. This CDR3 comprises 17 residues. The V and J ends lost 4 bases and 1 base respectively, with 18 bases between them. The CDR3 DNA reads TGTGCCAGCAGCCCGCAAGGGTCGGGGGCTTCCTACAATGAGCAGTTCTTC. Translated: CASSPQGSGASYNEQFF.

The gene calls are TRBV28 and TRBJ1-1; D remains unclear. Between the trimmed V and J ends, which lost 7 bases and 2 bases, there was a span of 14 bases. CDR1 MDHEN and CDR2 SYDVKM come from the germline V gene. The CDR3 length is 14 residues. In DNA, the CDR3 is TGTGCCAGCAAGGAGTCCGGATTAAACACTGAAGCTTTCTTT. It translates to CASKESGLNTEAFF.

CDR3 DNA sequence: TGCGCCAGCAGCCAAGATAGGAGTTTGGGGGACAATGAGCAGTTCTTC. This encodes CASSQDRSLGDNEQFF. The rearrangement uses TRBV4-3 and TRBJ2-1, with D possibly being TRBD1 or TRBD2 (5 bases each). CDR1 LGHNA and CDR2 YSLEER come from the germline V gene. This CDR3 has 16 residues. V was trimmed by 0 bases and J by 5 bases, leaving 14 bases between them.

This chain joins TRBV2 and TRBJ2-1; D possibly corresponds to TRBD2 (5 bases). V dropped 4 bases and J dropped 4 bases, with 11 bases sitting between them. In germline, CDR1 is SNHLY, CDR2 FYNNEI. The CDR3 runs 14 residues. Here the CDR3 reads CASSAGITYNEQFF. The CDR3 nucleotides are TGTGCCAGCAGTGCCGGGATCACGTACAATGAGCAGTTCTTC.

To note about this clone: One end of the junction does not line up with germline, which may come from a read error. The chain carries TRBV7-7 and TRBJ2-3; possibly TRBD2 for D (6 bases). Looked up from germline, CDR1 is SSHAT and CDR2 is FNYEAQ (reference sequence). This CDR3 has 14 residues. CDR3 DNA sequence: TGTGCTAGCAGCTTAGGAGGGTCATTAGATACGCAGTATTTT. The encoded protein is CASSLGGSLDTQYF. Full variable domain (outside the CDR3, taken from reference TRBV7-7 and TRBJ2-3): GAGVSQSPRYKVTKRGQDVTLRCDPISSHATLYWYQQALGQGPEFLTYFNYEAQPDKSGLPSDRFSAERPEGSISTLTIQRTEQRDSAMYRCASSLGGSLDTQYFGPGTRLTVL.

The chain uses TRBV28 and TRBJ2-7, with 8 nucleotides matching TRBD1. Germline values: CDR1 MDHEN, CDR2 SYDVKM. The CDR3 sequence is 14 residues long. The J segment lost 2 bases and the V segment lost 6 bases, leaving 6 bases of the junction unmatched. CDR3 region: CASRSGTGPYEQYF. The CDR3 region has the DNA TGTGCCAGCAGGTCCGGGACAGGTCCCTACGAGCAGTACTTC.

This chain links TRBV7-9 with TRBJ1-2, with TRBD1 as a possible D gene (6 bases). The CDR3 spans 15 residues. Germline CDR1 is SEHNR and CDR2 is FQNEAQ (reference sequence). V gave up 0 bases and J gave up 4 bases, with 12 bases separating them. The CDR3 protein is CASSLALDRSYGYTF. CDR3 coding DNA: TGTGCCAGCAGCTTAGCGCTTGACAGGTCCTATGGCTACACCTTC.

This chain links TRBV28 with TRBJ2-7; D may be TRBD1 (5 bases). Germline V gene sequence: CDR1 MDHEN, CDR2 SYDVKM. V was cut by 6 bases and J by 5 bases, with 17 bases left in between. The CDR3 spans 14 residues. CDR3 bases: TGTGCCAGCAGGGGCCAGGGTCTTGTCCACGAGCAGTACTTC. It translates to CASRGQGLVHEQYF.

As to this clone: This sample also contains other DNA sequences that code for the same CDR3. This chain joins TRBV29-1 and TRBJ2-7, with D possibly being TRBD1 or TRBD2 (5 bases each). V lost 4 bases, J lost 2 bases, and 12 bases lay in between. Per germline, CDR1 SQVTM and CDR2 ANQGSEA. The CDR3 sequence is 13 residues long. The CDR3 reads CSVARGPTYEQYF. CDR3 sequence (DNA): TGCAGCGTTGCTCGGGGACCGACCTACGAGCAGTACTTC.

This rearrangement joins TRBV6-1 to TRBJ1-2; tentative D call: TRBD1 (5 bases). Germline CDR1 and CDR2: MNHNS and SASEGT. This CDR3 contains 12 residues. The V gene lost 3 bases and the J gene lost 7 bases, with 9 bases spanning the gap. For the CDR3, the DNA is TGTGCCAGCAGTGACGGGGGTCTTGGCTACACCTTC. It translates to CASSDGGLGYTF.

The rearrangement links TRBV4-3 to TRBJ2-7; TRBD2 agrees at 9 bases. After removal of 1 base from V and 5 bases from J, the junction contained 3 bases not matched to a gene. Germline V gene data show CDR1 as LGHNA and CDR2 as YSLEER. The CDR3 consists of 14 residues. In DNA form, the CDR3 reads TGCGCCAGCAGCCAAGGGACTAGCGTCCACGAGCAGTACTTC. Residues: CASSQGTSVHEQYF.

The gene calls are TRBV5-1 and TRBJ2-3; no clear D. The CDR3 sequence is 11 residues long. Germline assignment: CDR1 SGHRS and CDR2 YFSETQ. V was trimmed by 2 bases and J by 6 bases, leaving 4 bases between them. The CDR3 sequence: CASSFLDTQYF. CDR3 sequence (DNA): TGCGCCAGCAGCTTCTTGGATACGCAGTATTTT.

V is TRBV14 and J is TRBJ1-2; D perhaps matches TRBD1 (6 bases). The CDR3 spans 16 residues. V lost 4 bases and J 1 base, leaving 16 bases between the germline ends. Per germline, CDR1 SGHDN and CDR2 FVKESK. The CDR3 spells CASSRTGQTYNYGYTF. The CDR3 DNA reads as TGTGCCAGCAGCCGGACCGGACAGACCTATAACTATGGCTACACCTTC.